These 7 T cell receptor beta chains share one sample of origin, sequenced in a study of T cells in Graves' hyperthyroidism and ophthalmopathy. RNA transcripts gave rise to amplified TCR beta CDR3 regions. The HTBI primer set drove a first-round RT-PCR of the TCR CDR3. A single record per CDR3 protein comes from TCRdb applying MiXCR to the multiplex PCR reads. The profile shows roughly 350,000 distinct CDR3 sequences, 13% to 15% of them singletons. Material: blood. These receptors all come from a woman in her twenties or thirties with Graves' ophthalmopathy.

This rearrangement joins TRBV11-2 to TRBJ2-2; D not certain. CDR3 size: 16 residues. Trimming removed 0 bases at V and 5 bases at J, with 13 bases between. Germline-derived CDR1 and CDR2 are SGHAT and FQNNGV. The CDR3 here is CASSLEFGSETGELFF. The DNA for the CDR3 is TGTGCCAGCAGCTTAGAATTTGGGTCCGAGACCGGGGAGCTGTTTTTT.

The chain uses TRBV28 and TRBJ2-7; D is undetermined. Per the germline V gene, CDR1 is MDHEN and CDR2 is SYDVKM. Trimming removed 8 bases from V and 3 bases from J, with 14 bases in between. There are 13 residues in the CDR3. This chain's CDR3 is CASVKGFFYEQYF. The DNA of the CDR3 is TGTGCCAGCGTAAAGGGCTTTTTCTACGAGCAGTACTTC. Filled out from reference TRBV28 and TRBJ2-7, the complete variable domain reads DVKVTQSSRYLVKRTGEKVFLECVQDMDHENMFWYRQDPGLGLRLIYFSYDVKMKEKGDIPEGYSVSREKKERFSLILESASTNQTSMYLCASVKGFFYEQYFGPGTRLTVT.

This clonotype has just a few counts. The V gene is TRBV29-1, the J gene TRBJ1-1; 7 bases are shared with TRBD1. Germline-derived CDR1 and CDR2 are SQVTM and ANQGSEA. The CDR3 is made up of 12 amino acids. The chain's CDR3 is CKGAGMNTEAFF. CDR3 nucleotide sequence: TGCAAGGGGGCAGGGATGAACACTGAAGCTTTCTTT.

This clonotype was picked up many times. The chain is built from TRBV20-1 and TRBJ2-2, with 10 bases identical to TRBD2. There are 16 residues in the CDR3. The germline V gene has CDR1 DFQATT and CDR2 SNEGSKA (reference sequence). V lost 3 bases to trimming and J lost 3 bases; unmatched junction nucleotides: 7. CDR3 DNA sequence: TGCAGTGCTAGCAAGCATAGCGGGGGGTACACCGGGGAGCTGTTTTTT. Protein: CSASKHSGGYTGELFF.

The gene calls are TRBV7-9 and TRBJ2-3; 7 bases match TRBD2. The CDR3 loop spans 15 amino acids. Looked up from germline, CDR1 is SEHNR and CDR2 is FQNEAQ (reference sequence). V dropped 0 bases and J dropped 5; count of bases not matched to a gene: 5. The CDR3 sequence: CASSLAGGERDTQYF. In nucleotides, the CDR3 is TGTGCCAGCAGCTTAGCGGGGGGGGAGAGAGATACGCAGTATTTT. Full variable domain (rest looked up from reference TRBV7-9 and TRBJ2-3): DTGVSQNPRHKITKRGQNVTFRCDPISEHNRLYWYRQTLGQGPEFLTYFQNEAQLEKSRLLSDRFSAERPKGSFSTLEIQRTEQGDSAMYLCASSLAGGERDTQYFGPGTRLTVL.

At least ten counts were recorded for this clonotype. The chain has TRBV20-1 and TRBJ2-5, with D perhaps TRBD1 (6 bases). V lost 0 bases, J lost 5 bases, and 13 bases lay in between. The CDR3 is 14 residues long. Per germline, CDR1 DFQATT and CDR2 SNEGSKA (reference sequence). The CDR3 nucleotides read TGCAGTGCTAGAGATCAAGGAAGGGGGGAGACCCAGTACTTC. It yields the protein CSARDQGRGETQYF.

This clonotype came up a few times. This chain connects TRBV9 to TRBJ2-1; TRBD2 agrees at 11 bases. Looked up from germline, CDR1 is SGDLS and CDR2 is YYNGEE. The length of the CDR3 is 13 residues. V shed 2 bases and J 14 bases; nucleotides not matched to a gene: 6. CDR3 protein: CASSVLAGGPEFF. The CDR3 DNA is TGTGCCAGCAGCGTTTTAGCGGGGGGGCCCGAGTTCTTC.